This T cell receptor (beta chain) was retrieved from a study of siplizumab effects on memory and regulatory T cells. Unmatched junction bases numbered 13, after V lost 3 bases and J lost 5 bases. The length of the CDR3 is 17 residues. Looked up from germline, CDR1 is LNHDA and CDR2 is SQIVND (reference sequence). In each sample, roughly 100,000 TCR templates were assayed. Measured with immunoSEQ multiplex PCR; TCRdb has only the in-frame clones, and not every one. The sample has more than 85,000 clones; 80% to 95% are singletons. Sequenced material: CD4+ T cells sorted from blood. This TCR derives from a human donor in good health. Some clones in this sample may be carry-over from other donors' samples. The chain couples TRBV19 to TRBJ2-5; 9 bases are shared with TRBD2. DNA for the CDR3: TGTGCCAGTAGTATTGGCGCTAGCGGGAACTCTCGGGAGACCCAGTACTTC. Amino acids: CASSIGASGNSRETQYF.